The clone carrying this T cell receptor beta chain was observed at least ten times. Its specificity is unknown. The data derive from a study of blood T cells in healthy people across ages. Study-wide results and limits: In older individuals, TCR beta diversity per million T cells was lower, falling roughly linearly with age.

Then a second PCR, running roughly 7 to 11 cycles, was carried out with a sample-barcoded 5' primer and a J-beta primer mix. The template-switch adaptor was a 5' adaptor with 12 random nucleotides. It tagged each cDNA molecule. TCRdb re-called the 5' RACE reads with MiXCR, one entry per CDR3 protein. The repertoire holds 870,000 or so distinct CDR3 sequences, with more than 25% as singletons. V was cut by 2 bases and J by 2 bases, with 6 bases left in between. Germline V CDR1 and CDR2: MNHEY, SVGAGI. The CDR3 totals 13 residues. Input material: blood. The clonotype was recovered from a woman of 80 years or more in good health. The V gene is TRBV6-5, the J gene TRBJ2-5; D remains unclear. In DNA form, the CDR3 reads TGTGCCAGCAGTTACACGCTGCAAGAGACCCAGTACTTC. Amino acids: CASSYTLQETQYF.